What follows is one T cell receptor beta chain and its context. Antigen specificity is unknown. This record comes from a study of T cell responses to AZD1222 COVID-19 vaccine. Notes on the study in general: It should be noted that donors were predominantly white British and more often female, and clonal diversity was possibly underestimated. Reports indicate that nearly half of spike-specific TCRs are directed at unmutated variant regions. Vaccine-associated CD4 TCRs spanned spike, dominant at 160-218 and 743-854. Repertoire collection took place solely once the T cell response had peaked.

The method was immunoSEQ multiplex PCR; TCRdb's version includes in-frame clones alone and lacks a portion of them. Among approximately 150,000 clones listed, 90% were seen once. Germline CDR1 reads SGDLS; CDR2 reads YYNGEE. The V segment lost 0 bases and the J segment 7 bases; nucleotides outside the gene matches: 3. The CDR3 is made up of 14 amino acids. The rearrangement uses TRBV9 and TRBJ2-2, with 7 bases matching TRBD1. The receptor was isolated from an adult who received the MenACWY meningococcal vaccine as a control. This sample comprised peripheral blood, obtained 28 days after the second dose of the MenACWY control vaccine. The CDR3 DNA is TGTGCCAGCAGCGTAGAGGGGGCGAACGGGGAGCTGTTTTTT. It codes for CASSVEGANGELFF. Supplemented by reference TRBV9 and TRBJ2-2, the full variable domain reads DSGVTQTPKHLITATGQRVTLRCSPRSGDLSVYWYQQSLDQGLQFLIQYYNGEERAKGNILERFSAQQFPDLHSELNLSSLELGDSALYFCASSVEGANGELFFGEGSRLTVL.